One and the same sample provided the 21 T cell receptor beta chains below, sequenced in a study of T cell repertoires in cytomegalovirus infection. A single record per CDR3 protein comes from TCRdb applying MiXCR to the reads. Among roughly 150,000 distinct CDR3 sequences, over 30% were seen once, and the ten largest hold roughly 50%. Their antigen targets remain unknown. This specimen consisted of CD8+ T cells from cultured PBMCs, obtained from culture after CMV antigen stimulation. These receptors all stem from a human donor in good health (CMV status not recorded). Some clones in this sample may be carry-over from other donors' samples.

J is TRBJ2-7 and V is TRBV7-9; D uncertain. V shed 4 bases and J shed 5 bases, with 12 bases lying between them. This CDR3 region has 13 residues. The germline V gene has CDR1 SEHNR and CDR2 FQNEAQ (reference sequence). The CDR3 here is CASSSPGADEQYF. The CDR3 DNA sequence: TGTGCCAGCAGCTCCCCCGGCGCCGACGAGCAGTACTTC.

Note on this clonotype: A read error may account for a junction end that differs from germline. CDR3 sequence: CASSIAGGPTDTQYF. For the CDR3, the DNA is TGTGCCAGCAGTATAGCGGGGGGGCCTACAGATACGCAGTATTTT. The chain combines TRBV12-3 or TRBV12-4 with TRBJ2-3; 11 bases are a match to TRBD2. This CDR3 spans 15 amino acids.

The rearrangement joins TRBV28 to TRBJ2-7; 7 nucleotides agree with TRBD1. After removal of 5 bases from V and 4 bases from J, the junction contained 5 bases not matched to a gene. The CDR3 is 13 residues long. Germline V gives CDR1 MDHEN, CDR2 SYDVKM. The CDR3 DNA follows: TGTGCCAGCAGTCCTAGCAGGGGGTACGAGCAGTACTTC. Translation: CASSPSRGYEQYF.

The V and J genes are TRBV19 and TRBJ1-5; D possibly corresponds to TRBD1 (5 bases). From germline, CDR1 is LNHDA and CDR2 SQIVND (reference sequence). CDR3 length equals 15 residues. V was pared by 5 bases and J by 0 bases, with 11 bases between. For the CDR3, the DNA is TGTGCCAGTAGTCCCTACAGGTATAGCAATCAGCCCCAGCATTTT. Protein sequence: CASSPYRYSNQPQHF.

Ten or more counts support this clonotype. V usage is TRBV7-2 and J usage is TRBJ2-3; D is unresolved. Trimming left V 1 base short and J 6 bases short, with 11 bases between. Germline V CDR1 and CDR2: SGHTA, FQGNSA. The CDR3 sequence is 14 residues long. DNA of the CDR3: TGTGCCAGCAGCTTAGACGGCACTCTCGATACGCAGTATTTT. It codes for CASSLDGTLDTQYF.

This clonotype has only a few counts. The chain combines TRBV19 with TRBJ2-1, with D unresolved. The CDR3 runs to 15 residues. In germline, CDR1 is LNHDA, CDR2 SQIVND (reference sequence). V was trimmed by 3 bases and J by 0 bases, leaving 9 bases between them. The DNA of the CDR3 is TGTGCCAGTAGTATCCCCATGAGCTCCTACAATGAGCAGTTCTTC. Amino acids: CASSIPMSSYNEQFF.

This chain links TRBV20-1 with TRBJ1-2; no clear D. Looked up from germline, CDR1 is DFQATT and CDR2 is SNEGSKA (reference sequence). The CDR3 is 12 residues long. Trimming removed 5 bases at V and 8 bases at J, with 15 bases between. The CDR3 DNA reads TGCAGTGCTCCGGATTTCGCCGGGGGCTACACCTTC. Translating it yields CSAPDFAGGYTF.

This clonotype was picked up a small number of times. The CDR3, as DNA: TGCGCCAGCAGTGAGGGCGGGGGGGAGCTCACCGGGGAGCTGTTTTTT. It specifies CASSEGGGELTGELFF. The rearrangement joins TRBV10-2 to TRBJ2-2; 9 bases match TRBD2. The CDR3 covers 16 residues. V lost 2 bases and J lost 4; bases outside the gene matches: 5. CDR1 is WSHSY and CDR2 is SAAADI in the germline V gene.

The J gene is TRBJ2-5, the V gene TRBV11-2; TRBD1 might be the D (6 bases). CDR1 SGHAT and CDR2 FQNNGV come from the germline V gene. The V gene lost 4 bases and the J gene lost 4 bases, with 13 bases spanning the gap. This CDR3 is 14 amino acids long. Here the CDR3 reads CASSWGRGGETQYF. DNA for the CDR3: TGTGCCAGCAGCTGGGGAAGAGGGGGAGAGACCCAGTACTTC.

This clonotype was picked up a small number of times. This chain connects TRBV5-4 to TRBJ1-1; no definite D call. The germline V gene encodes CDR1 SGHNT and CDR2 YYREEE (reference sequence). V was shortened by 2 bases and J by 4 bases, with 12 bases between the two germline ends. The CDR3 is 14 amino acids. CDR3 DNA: TGTGCCAGCAGCTTTCGGGGTGAGAGCACTGAAGCTTTCTTT. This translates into CASSFRGESTEAFF.

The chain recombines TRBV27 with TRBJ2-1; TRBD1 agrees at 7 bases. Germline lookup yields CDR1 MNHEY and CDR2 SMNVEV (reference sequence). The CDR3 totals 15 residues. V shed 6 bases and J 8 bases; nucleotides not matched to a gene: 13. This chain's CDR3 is CASSPDRVEDDEQFF. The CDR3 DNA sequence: TGTGCCAGCAGCCCAGACAGGGTAGAGGACGATGAGCAGTTCTTC.

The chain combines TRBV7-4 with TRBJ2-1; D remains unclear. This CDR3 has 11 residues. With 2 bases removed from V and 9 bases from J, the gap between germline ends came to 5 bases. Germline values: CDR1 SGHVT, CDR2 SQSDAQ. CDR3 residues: CASSLFGEQFF. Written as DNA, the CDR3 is TGTGCCAGCAGCTTATTTGGTGAGCAGTTCTTC.

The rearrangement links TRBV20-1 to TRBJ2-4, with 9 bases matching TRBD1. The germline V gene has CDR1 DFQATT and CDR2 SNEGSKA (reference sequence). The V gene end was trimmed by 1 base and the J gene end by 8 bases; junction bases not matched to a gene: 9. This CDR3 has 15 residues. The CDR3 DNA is TGCAGTGCTAGAGCACTTGAGACAGGGGGGTACATTCAGTACTTC. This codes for CSARALETGGYIQYF.

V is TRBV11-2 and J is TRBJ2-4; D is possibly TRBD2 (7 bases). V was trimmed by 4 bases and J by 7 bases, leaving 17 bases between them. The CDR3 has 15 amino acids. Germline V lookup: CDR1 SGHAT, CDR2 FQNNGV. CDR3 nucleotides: TGTGCCAGCAGCTCCCACCGGGGGGCAGGGAACATTCAGTACTTC. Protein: CASSSHRGAGNIQYF.

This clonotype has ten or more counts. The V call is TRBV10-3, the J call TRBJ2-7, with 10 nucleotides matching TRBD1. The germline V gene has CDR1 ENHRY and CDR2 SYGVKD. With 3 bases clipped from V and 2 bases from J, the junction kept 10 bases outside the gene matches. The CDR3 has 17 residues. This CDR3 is CAISDRTGGAPTYEQYF. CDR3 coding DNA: TGTGCCATCAGTGACAGGACAGGGGGTGCCCCGACCTACGAGCAGTACTTC.

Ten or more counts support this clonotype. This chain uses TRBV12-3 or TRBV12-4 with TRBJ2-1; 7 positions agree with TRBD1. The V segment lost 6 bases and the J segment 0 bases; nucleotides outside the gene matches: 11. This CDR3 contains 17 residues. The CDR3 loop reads CASSRGDSLSSYNEQFF. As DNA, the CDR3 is TGTGCCAGCAGCCGAGGGGACAGCCTCTCCTCCTACAATGAGCAGTTCTTC.

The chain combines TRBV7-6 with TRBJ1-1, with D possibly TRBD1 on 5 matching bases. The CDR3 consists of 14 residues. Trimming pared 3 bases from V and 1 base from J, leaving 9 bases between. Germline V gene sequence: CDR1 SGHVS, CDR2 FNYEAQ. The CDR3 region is CASSFPGANTEAFF. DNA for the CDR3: TGTGCCAGCAGCTTCCCTGGGGCGAACACTGAAGCTTTCTTT.

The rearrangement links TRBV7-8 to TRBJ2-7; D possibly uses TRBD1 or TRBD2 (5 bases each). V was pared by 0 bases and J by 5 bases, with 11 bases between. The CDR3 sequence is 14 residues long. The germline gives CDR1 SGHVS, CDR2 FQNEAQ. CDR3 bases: TGTGCCAGCAGCTTAGCGGGGACGGGCGACGAGCAGTACTTC. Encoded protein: CASSLAGTGDEQYF.

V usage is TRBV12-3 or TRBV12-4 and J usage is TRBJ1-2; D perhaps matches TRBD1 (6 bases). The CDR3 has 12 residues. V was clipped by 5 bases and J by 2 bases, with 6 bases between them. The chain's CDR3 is CASSTGNYGYTF. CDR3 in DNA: TGTGCCAGCAGTACAGGGAACTATGGCTACACCTTC.

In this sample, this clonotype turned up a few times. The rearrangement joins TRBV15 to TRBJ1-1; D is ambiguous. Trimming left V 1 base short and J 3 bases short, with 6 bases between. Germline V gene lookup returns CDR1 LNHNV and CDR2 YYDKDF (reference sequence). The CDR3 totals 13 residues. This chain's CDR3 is CATSRVFDTEAFF. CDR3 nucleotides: TGTGCCACCAGCAGAGTCTTCGACACTGAAGCTTTCTTT.

The chain's CDR3 is CASSEGLADYNEQFF. As DNA, the CDR3 is TGTGCCAGCAGTGAGGGGCTAGCGGACTACAATGAGCAGTTCTTC. The J gene is TRBJ2-1, the V gene TRBV2; 7 bases map to TRBD2. CDR1 and CDR2 from the germline V gene are SNHLY and FYNNEI. The V gene end was trimmed by 3 bases and the J gene end by 3 bases; junction bases not matched to a gene: 5. The CDR3 runs 15 residues.